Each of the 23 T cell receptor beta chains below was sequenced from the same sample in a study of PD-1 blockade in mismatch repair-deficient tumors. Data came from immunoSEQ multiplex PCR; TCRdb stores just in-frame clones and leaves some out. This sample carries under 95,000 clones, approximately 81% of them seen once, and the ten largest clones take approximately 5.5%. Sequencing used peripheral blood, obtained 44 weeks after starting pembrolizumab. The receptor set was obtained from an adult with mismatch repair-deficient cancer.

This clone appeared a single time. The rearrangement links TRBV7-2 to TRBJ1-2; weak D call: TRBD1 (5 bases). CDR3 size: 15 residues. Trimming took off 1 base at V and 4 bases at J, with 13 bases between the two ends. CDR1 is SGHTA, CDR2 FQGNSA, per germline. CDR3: CASSLDGGGSYGYTF. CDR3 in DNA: TGTGCCAGCAGCTTAGATGGGGGGGGTTCCTATGGCTACACCTTC.

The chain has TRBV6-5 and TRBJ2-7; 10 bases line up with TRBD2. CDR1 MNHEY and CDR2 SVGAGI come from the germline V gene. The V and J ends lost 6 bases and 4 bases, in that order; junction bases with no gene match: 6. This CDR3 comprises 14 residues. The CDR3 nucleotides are TGTGCCAGCAGCGCCGGGACTAGCGCTTACGAGCAGTACTTC. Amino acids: CASSAGTSAYEQYF.

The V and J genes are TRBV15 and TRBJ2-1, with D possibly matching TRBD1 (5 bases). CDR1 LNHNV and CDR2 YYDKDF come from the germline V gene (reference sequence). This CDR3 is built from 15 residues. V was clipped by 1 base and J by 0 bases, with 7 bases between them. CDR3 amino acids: CATSRGGSSYNEQFF. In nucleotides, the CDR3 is TGTGCCACCAGCAGAGGGGGCAGCTCCTACAATGAGCAGTTCTTC.

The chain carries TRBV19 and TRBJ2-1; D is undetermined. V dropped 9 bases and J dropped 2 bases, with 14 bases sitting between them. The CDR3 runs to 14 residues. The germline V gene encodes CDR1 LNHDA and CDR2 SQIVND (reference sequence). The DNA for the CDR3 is TGTGCCAGCAACCCTCAGACTGCCTACAATGAGCAGTTCTTC. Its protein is CASNPQTAYNEQFF. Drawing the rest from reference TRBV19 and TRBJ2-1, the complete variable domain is DGGITQSPKYLFRKEGQNVTLSCEQNLNHDAMYWYRQDPGQGLRLIYYSQIVNDFQKGDIAEGYSVSREKKESFPLTVTSAQKNPTAFYLCASNPQTAYNEQFFGPGTRLTVL.

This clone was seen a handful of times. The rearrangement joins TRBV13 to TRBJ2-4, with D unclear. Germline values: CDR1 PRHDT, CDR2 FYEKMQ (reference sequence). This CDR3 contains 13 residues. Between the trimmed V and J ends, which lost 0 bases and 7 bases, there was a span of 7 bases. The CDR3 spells CASSLGRTNIQYF. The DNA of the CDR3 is TGTGCCAGCAGCTTAGGGAGAACGAACATTCAGTACTTC.

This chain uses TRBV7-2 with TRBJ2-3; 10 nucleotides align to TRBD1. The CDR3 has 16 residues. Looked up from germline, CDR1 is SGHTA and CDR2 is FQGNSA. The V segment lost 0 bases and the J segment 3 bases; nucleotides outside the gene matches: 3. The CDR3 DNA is TGTGCCAGCAGCTTAGCGGGGGACAGGGGTACAGATACGCAGTATTTT. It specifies CASSLAGDRGTDTQYF.

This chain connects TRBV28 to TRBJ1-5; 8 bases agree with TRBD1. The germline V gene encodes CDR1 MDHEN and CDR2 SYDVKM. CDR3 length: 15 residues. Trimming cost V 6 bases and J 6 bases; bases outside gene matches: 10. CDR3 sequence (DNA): TGTGCCAGCAGCCTAGGGACAGGCGCTGTTCAGCCCCAGCATTTT. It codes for CASSLGTGAVQPQHF.

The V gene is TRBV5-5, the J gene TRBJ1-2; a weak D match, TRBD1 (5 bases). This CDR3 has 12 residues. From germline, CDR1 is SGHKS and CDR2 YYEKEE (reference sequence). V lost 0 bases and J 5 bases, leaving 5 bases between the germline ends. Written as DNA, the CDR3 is TGTGCCAGCAGCTTGGAGGGGTATGGCTACACCTTC. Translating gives CASSLEGYGYTF. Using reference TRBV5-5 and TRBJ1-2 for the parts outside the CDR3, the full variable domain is DAGVTQSPTHLIKTRGQQVTLRCSPISGHKSVSWYQQVLGQGPQFIFQYYEKEERGRGNFPDRFSARQFPNYSSELNVNALLLGDSALYLCASSLEGYGYTFGSGTRLTVV.

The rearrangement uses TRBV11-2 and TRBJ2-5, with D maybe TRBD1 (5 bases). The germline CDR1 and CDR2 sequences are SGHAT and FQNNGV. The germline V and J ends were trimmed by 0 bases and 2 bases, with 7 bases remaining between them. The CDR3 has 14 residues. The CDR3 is CASSLDSGQETQYF. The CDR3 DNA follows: TGTGCCAGCAGCTTAGATTCAGGGCAAGAGACCCAGTACTTC. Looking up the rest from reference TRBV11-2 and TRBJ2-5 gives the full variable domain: EAGVAQSPRYKIIEKRQSVAFWCNPISGHATLYWYQQILGQGPKLLIQFQNNGVVDDSQLPKDRFSAERLKGVDSTLKIQPAKLEDSAVYLCASSLDSGQETQYFGPGTRLLVL.

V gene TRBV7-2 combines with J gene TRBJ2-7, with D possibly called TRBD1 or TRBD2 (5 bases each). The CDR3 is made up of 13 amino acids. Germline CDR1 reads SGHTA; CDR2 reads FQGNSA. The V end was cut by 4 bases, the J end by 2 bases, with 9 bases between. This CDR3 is CASSYPGPYEQYF. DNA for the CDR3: TGTGCCAGCAGCTATCCGGGACCCTACGAGCAGTACTTC.

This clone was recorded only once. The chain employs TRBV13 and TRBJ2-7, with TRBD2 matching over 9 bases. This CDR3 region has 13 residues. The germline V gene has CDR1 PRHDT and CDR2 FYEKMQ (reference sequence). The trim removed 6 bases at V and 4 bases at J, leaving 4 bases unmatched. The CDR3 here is CASSLLAGYEQYF. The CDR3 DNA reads TGTGCCAGCAGTTTACTAGCGGGTTACGAGCAGTACTTC.

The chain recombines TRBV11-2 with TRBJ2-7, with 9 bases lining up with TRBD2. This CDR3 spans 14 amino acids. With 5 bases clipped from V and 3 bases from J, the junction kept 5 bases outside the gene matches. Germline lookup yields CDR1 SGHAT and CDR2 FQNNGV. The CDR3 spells CASSTGLANYEQYF. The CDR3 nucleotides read TGTGCCAGCAGCACTGGACTAGCGAACTACGAGCAGTACTTC.

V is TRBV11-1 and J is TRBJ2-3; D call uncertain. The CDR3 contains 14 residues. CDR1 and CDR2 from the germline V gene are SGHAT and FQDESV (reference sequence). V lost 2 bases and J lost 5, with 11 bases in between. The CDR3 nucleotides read TGTGCCAGCAGCTTATTGCTAGAACGAGATACGCAGTATTTT. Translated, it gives CASSLLLERDTQYF.

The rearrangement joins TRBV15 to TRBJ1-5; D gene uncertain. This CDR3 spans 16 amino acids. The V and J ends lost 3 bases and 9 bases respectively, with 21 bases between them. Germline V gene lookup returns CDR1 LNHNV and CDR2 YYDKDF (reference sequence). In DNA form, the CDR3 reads TGTGCCACCAGCAGGGCACCCCAAGTTTCGATCTGGCCCCAGCATTTT. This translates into CATSRAPQVSIWPQHF.

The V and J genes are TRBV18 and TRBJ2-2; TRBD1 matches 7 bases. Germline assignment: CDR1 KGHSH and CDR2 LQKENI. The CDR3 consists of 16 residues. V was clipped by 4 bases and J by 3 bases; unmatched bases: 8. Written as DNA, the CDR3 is TGTGCCAGCTCACGAGGGACAGCGGATGACACCGGGGAGCTGTTTTTT. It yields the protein CASSRGTADDTGELFF.

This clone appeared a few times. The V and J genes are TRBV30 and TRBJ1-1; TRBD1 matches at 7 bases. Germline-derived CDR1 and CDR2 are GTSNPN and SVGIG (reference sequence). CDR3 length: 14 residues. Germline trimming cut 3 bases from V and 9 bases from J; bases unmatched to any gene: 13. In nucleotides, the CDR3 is TGTGCCTGGAGCTGGCAAGCCGACAGGGCTCAAGCTTTCTTT. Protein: CAWSWQADRAQAFF.

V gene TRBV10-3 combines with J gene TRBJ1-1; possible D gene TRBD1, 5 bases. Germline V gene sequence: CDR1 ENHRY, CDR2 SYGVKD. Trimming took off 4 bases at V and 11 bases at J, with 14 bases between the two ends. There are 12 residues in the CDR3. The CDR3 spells CAISGGPKGAFF. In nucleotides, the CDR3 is TGTGCCATCAGTGGGGGCCCCAAAGGTGCTTTCTTT.

The chain's CDR3 is CASSLEIAGVYNEQFF. CDR3 nucleotides: TGCGCCAGCAGCTTGGAAATAGCGGGGGTATACAATGAGCAGTTCTTC. V and J are TRBV5-1 and TRBJ2-1; 9 bases line up with TRBD2. Per germline, CDR1 SGHRS and CDR2 YFSETQ. The CDR3 is 16 residues long. V was clipped by 0 bases and J by 4 bases; unmatched bases: 5.

CDR3 sequence reads: CASSSYIDREEKLFF. Here the CDR3 DNA reads TGTGCCAGCAGCTCGTATATCGACAGGGAGGAAAAACTGTTTTTT. The rearrangement links TRBV5-6 to TRBJ1-4; 7 bases match TRBD1. In germline, CDR1 is SGHDT, CDR2 YYEEEE. The CDR3 is 15 amino acids. The trim removed 3 bases at V and 8 bases at J, leaving 10 bases unmatched.

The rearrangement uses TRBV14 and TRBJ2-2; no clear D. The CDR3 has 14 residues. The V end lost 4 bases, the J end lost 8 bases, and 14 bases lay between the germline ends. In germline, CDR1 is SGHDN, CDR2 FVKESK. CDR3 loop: CASSPAPKGGELFF. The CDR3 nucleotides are TGTGCCAGCAGCCCGGCACCCAAAGGAGGGGAGCTGTTTTTT. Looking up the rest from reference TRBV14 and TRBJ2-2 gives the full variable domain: EAGVTQFPSHSVIEKGQTVTLRCDPISGHDNLYWYRRVMGKEIKFLLHFVKESKQDESGMPNNRFLAERTGGTYSTLKVQPAELEDSGVYFCASSPAPKGGELFFGEGSRLTVL.

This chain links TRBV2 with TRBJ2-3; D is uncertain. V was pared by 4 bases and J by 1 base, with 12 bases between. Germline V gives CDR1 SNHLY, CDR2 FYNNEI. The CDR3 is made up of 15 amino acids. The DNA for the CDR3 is TGTGCCAGCAGTGTCCGAGCAGACCGCACAGATACGCAGTATTTT. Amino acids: CASSVRADRTDTQYF.

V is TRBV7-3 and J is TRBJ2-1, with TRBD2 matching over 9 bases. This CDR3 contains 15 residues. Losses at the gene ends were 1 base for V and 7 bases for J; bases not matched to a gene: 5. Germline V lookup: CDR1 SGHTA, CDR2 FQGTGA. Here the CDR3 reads CASSLSRAGGNEQFF. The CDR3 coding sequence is TGTGCCAGCAGCTTAAGCCGGGCGGGAGGGAATGAGCAGTTCTTC.

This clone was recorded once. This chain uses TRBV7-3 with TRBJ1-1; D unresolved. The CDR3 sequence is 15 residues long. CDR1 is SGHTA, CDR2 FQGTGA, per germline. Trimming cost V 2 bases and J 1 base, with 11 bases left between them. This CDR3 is CASSLSVGGNTEAFF. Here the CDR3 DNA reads TGTGCCAGCAGCTTATCTGTGGGAGGGAACACTGAAGCTTTCTTT.